This T cell receptor beta chain originates from a study of T cells in Graves' hyperthyroidism and ophthalmopathy. The investigators amplified TCR beta CDR3 regions from RNA transcripts. HTBI primers drove first-round RT-PCR of the TCR CDR3. A single record per CDR3 protein comes from TCRdb applying MiXCR to the multiplex PCR reads. The sample lists 250,000 to 350,000 distinct CDR3 sequences, around 22% seen once, with 50% to 75% in the top ten. This clonotype has a handful of counts. The TCR originated in a man aged 30 to 45 with Graves' ophthalmopathy. The sample was blood.

CDR3 region: CASSQGDRGRMNTEAFF. CDR3 DNA sequence: TGTGCCAGCAGCCAGGGGGACAGGGGGCGTATGAACACTGAAGCTTTCTTT. The V and J genes are TRBV11-3 and TRBJ1-1; 12 positions match TRBD1. Per the germline V gene, CDR1 is SGHNT and CDR2 is YENEEA. The J segment lost 0 bases and the V segment lost 5 bases, leaving 7 bases of the junction unmatched. CDR3 length equals 17 residues.